Shown below are 30 T cell receptor beta chains from a single sample sequenced in a study of cytomegalovirus exposure and HLA in healthy donors. The PCR ran on 60 Vbeta and 13 Jbeta primers. Measured with immunoSEQ multiplex PCR; TCRdb has only the in-frame clones, and not every one. The table lists some 180,000 clones, roughly 85% of them singletons, with 2% to 3% in the top ten. Material for sequencing was PBMCs. These receptors were obtained from a man aged 25 to 45 in good health and CMV-seropositive.

On this clone: A read error may produce the germline difference seen at one junction end. J is TRBJ2-3 and V is TRBV7-9; TRBD2 matches 9 bases. Germline V gives CDR1 SEHNR, CDR2 FQNEAQ (reference sequence). The CDR3 has 18 residues. The CDR3 here is CSSSPGGPSGIWAGTQYF. Here the CDR3 DNA reads TGTTCCAGCAGCCCCGGAGGGCCTAGCGGGATATGGGCAGGTACGCAGTATTTT.

The chain joins TRBV5-4 to TRBJ2-5; D uncertain. The V end lost 2 bases, the J end lost 5 bases, and 7 bases lay between the germline ends. The germline CDR1 and CDR2 sequences are SGHNT and YYREEE (reference sequence). The CDR3 is made up of 12 amino acids. CDR3 nucleotide sequence: TGTGCCAGCAGCTTAGTCGGGGAGACCCAGTACTTC. As protein: CASSLVGETQYF.

V usage is TRBV6-1 and J usage is TRBJ2-3, with TRBD2 identical over 7 bases. CDR3 length: 15 amino acids. V lost 6 bases and J lost 6; bases outside the gene matches: 12. The germline CDR1 and CDR2 sequences are MNHNS and SASEGT. This CDR3 reads CASSGTTPNVDTQYF. CDR3 bases: TGTGCCAGCAGCGGGACTACCCCCAACGTGGATACGCAGTATTTT.

The chain joins TRBV4-1 to TRBJ2-1; 11 bases align to TRBD2. The V gene end was trimmed by 0 bases and the J gene end by 6 bases; junction bases not matched to a gene: 4. CDR3 length: 16 amino acids. Germline CDR1 MGHRA, CDR2 YSYEKL. This CDR3 reads CASSQEKLAGVNEQFF. CDR3 sequence (DNA): TGCGCCAGCAGCCAAGAGAAACTAGCGGGAGTCAATGAGCAGTTCTTC.

This clone was observed a few times. The V and J genes are TRBV5-1 and TRBJ1-3; D possibly corresponds to TRBD1 (6 bases). Trimming removed 7 bases from V and 0 bases from J, with 8 bases in between. Germline V gene lookup returns CDR1 SGHRS and CDR2 YFSETQ. The CDR3 contains 13 residues. The CDR3 bases are TGCGCCAGCGGACAGACCTCTGGAAACACCATATATTTT. Translated, it gives CASGQTSGNTIYF.

This clone was picked up a small number of times. The chain combines TRBV9 with TRBJ2-1; 7 nucleotides line up with TRBD2. This CDR3 is built from 14 residues. Germline assignment: CDR1 SGDLS and CDR2 YYNGEE. V shed 4 bases and J 7 bases; nucleotides not matched to a gene: 8. CDR3 region: CASSPRYSGNEQFF. CDR3 coding DNA: TGTGCCAGCAGCCCCAGATATAGCGGGAATGAGCAGTTCTTC.

This rearrangement joins TRBV7-2 to TRBJ1-3; D gene ambiguous. The CDR3 extends over 16 amino acids. Germline loops: CDR1 SGHTA, CDR2 FQGNSA. V gave up 5 bases and J gave up 0 bases, with 14 bases separating them. This CDR3 reads CASSPTTLISGNTIYF. The CDR3, as DNA: TGTGCCAGCAGCCCGACGACACTCATCTCTGGAAACACCATATATTTT.

This clone was detected a few times. The chain links TRBV7-2 to TRBJ1-1, with unresolved D. CDR1 and CDR2 from the germline V gene are SGHTA and FQGNSA. This CDR3 contains 15 residues. Trimming cost V 1 base and J 0 bases, with 9 bases left between them. CDR3 region: CASSLVRTMNTEAFF. CDR3 in DNA: TGTGCCAGCAGCTTAGTCAGAACCATGAACACTGAAGCTTTCTTT.

V gene TRBV5-1 combines with J gene TRBJ2-3, with 10 bases identical to TRBD2. This CDR3 region has 15 residues. From germline, CDR1 is SGHRS and CDR2 YFSETQ. Losses at the gene ends were 0 bases for V and 6 bases for J; bases not matched to a gene: 4. The chain's CDR3 is CASSLDSGRSDTQYF. In DNA form, the CDR3 reads TGCGCCAGCAGCTTGGATAGCGGGAGGTCTGATACGCAGTATTTT. Full variable domain (rest looked up from reference TRBV5-1 and TRBJ2-3): KAGVTQTPRYLIKTRGQQVTLSCSPISGHRSVSWYQQTPGQGLQFLFEYFSETQRNKGNFPGRFSGRQFSNSRSEMNVSTLELGDSALYLCASSLDSGRSDTQYFGPGTRLTVL.

The chain links TRBV7-9 to TRBJ2-3; D is uncertain. Germline lookup yields CDR1 SEHNR and CDR2 FQNEAQ (reference sequence). CDR3 length equals 18 residues. V gave up 4 bases and J gave up 0 bases, with 20 bases separating them. The CDR3 coding sequence is TGTGCCAGCAGCTATAGCCCGACGACCTCCTCTAGCACAGATACGCAGTATTTT. Its translation is CASSYSPTTSSSTDTQYF.

This sequence joins TRBV13 and TRBJ1-4; weak D call: TRBD1 (6 bases). The ends were cut back, 8 bases at V and 8 bases at J, with 15 bases in the middle. Germline V CDR1 and CDR2: PRHDT, FYEKMQ (reference sequence). This CDR3 has 13 residues. Written as DNA, the CDR3 is TGTGCCAGCGCGAGGACAGTAGGAGAAAAACTGTTTTTT. Translation gives CASARTVGEKLFF. Full variable domain (missing parts from reference TRBV13 and TRBJ1-4): AAGVIQSPRHLIKEKRETATLKCYPIPRHDTVYWYQQGPGQDPQFLISFYEKMQSDKGSIPDRFSAQQFSDYHSELNMSSLELGDSALYFCASARTVGEKLFFGSGTQLSVL.

V and J are TRBV29-1 and TRBJ1-1; D gene uncertain. Trimming took off 7 bases at V and 0 bases at J, with 9 bases between the two ends. CDR3 length: 12 amino acids. Germline-derived CDR1 and CDR2 are SQVTM and ANQGSEA. CDR3 DNA sequence: TGCAGCGCCGGAGGCATGAACACTGAAGCTTTCTTT. This encodes CSAGGMNTEAFF.

This clone was observed once. The chain uses TRBV7-3 and TRBJ1-1, with 8 bases matching TRBD1. Germline V gene data show CDR1 as SGHTA and CDR2 as FQGTGA. V was pared by 5 bases and J by 2 bases, with 7 bases of the junction left unmatched. CDR3 length equals 15 residues. The CDR3 sequence is CASSPRGQANTEAFF. The CDR3 DNA is TGTGCCAGCAGCCCCAGGGGACAGGCAAACACTGAAGCTTTCTTT.

The rearrangement joins TRBV9 to TRBJ1-2, with 10 positions matching TRBD1. Germline-derived CDR1 and CDR2 are SGDLS and YYNGEE. The CDR3 has 15 residues. The trim removed 0 bases at V and 7 bases at J, leaving 6 bases unmatched. CDR3 coding DNA: TGTGCCAGCAGCGTAGCGACAGGGGGCGGACTTGGCTACACCTTC. Protein sequence: CASSVATGGGLGYTF.

CDR3 amino acids: CASGRAWNTGELFF. The CDR3 DNA reads as TGTGCCAGCGGGAGAGCATGGAACACCGGGGAGCTGTTTTTT. This sequence joins TRBV27 and TRBJ2-2; possible D gene TRBD2, 5 bases. V lost 8 bases to trimming and J lost 1 base, with 11 bases between them. The CDR3 extends over 14 amino acids. CDR1 and CDR2 (germline): MNHEY, SMNVEV (reference sequence).

V is TRBV7-3 and J is TRBJ2-2; 10 bases are a match to TRBD2. Germline assignment: CDR1 SGHTA and CDR2 FQGTGA. CDR3 length equals 17 residues. After removal of 5 bases from V and 7 bases from J, the junction contained 13 bases not matched to a gene. CDR3 residues: CASSPTQLAGVVGELFF. For the CDR3, the DNA is TGTGCCAGCAGCCCGACCCAGCTAGCGGGAGTGGTCGGGGAGCTGTTTTTT.

This chain uses TRBV27 with TRBJ2-5; 8 bases line up with TRBD1. The DNA end is a closer match to TRBJ2-7, so the J assignment may be wrong. Germline values: CDR1 MNHEY, CDR2 SMNVEV (reference sequence). The CDR3 is made up of 13 amino acids. The chain's CDR3 is CASSWTGNREQYF. CDR3 in DNA: TGTGCCAGCAGCTGGACAGGGAATCGCGAGCAGTACTTC.

The chain recombines TRBV13 with TRBJ2-7; TRBD2 agrees at 10 bases. CDR3 length: 17 amino acids. CDR1 is PRHDT, CDR2 FYEKMQ, per germline (reference sequence). Trimming removed 5 bases from V and 2 bases from J; junction bases left unmatched: 12. CDR3 nucleotide sequence: TGTGCCAGCAGCGGAGGACTAGCGGAGACCCCACCCTACGAGCAGTACGTC. Amino acid sequence: CASSGGLAETPPYEQYV.

Regarding this clone: Other DNA sequences in the sample encode the same CDR3. The chain links TRBV18 to TRBJ2-5; 8 bases are a match to TRBD1. The V gene's germline CDR1 is KGHSH and CDR2 LQKENI. V lost 3 bases to trimming and J lost 4 bases; unmatched junction nucleotides: 1. This CDR3 region has 13 residues. The CDR3 region has the DNA TGTGCCAGCTCACCTGACAGGGGAGAGACCCAGTACTTC. Translated, it gives CASSPDRGETQYF.

CDR3: CASRPSGSYEQYV. Here the CDR3 DNA reads TGTGCCAGCAGGCCTAGCGGCTCCTACGAGCAGTACGTC. The chain joins TRBV6-1 to TRBJ2-7; 7 nucleotides line up with TRBD2. The germline V gene has CDR1 MNHNS and CDR2 SASEGT. V lost 6 bases, J lost 0 bases, and 2 bases stayed unmatched. CDR3 length: 13 residues.

The chain is built from TRBV5-1 and TRBJ2-5, with TRBD2 as a possible D gene (6 bases). The germline V and J ends were trimmed by 1 base and 5 bases, with 12 bases remaining between them. The V gene's germline CDR1 is SGHRS and CDR2 YFSETQ. The CDR3 sequence is 14 residues long. The CDR3 sequence is CASSLRRVQETQYF. In DNA form, the CDR3 reads TGCGCCAGCAGCTTGAGGAGGGTTCAGGAGACCCAGTACTTC.

The chain employs TRBV30 and TRBJ1-1; the match to TRBD1 covers 8 bases. V gave up 0 bases and J gave up 4 bases; unmatched junction bases: 4. This CDR3 is built from 14 residues. Per germline, CDR1 GTSNPN and CDR2 SVGIG (reference sequence). The CDR3 DNA is TGTGCCTGGAGTGTGGCAGGGGGCCTCACTGAAGCTTTCTTT. It codes for CAWSVAGGLTEAFF.

As regards this clone: The junction differs from germline at one of its ends, possibly a read error. The V and J genes are TRBV7-9 and TRBJ2-7; 13 bases align to TRBD2. CDR3 length equals 15 residues. The germline V gene encodes CDR1 SEHNR and CDR2 FQNEAQ (reference sequence). The CDR3 loop is CSSSSGLAGVYEQYF. The CDR3 bases are TGTTCCAGCAGCTCTGGACTAGCGGGGGTTTACGAGCAGTACTTC.

V and J are TRBV4-3 and TRBJ2-5, with 11 nucleotides matching TRBD2. The last part of the DNA fits TRBJ2-7 better; the J call may be wrong. The CDR3 covers 17 residues. Germline CDR1 and CDR2: LGHNA and YSLEER. The CDR3, as DNA: TGCGCCAGCAGCCAAGTAGCGGGAGGGGCTTTTAACTACGAGCAGTACTTC. Protein product: CASSQVAGGAFNYEQYF.

A remark on this clone: One junction end disagrees with the germline gene, perhaps due to a read error. The chain joins TRBV7-7 to TRBJ1-5, with D maybe TRBD1 (6 bases). Germline lookup yields CDR1 SSHAT and CDR2 FNYEAQ (reference sequence). CDR3 length: 14 amino acids. For the CDR3, the DNA is TGTGCTAGCAGCTTTGGCAGGGGCAGGCAGCCCCAGCATTTT. Its translation: CASSFGRGRQPQHF.

The chain links TRBV5-1 to TRBJ2-5; D possibly corresponds to TRBD2 (5 bases). Germline CDR1 is SGHRS and CDR2 is YFSETQ. V lost 3 bases and J 3 bases, leaving 12 bases between the germline ends. This CDR3 comprises 14 residues. The CDR3: CASSSLGREETQYF. CDR3 sequence (DNA): TGCGCCAGCAGCTCACTAGGACGGGAAGAGACCCAGTACTTC.

The chain combines TRBV5-1 with TRBJ2-1; the D is unclear. V dropped 3 bases and J dropped 6 bases, with 16 bases sitting between them. CDR1 is SGHRS, CDR2 YFSETQ, per germline. The CDR3 covers 15 residues. The CDR3 sequence: CASSSSSATPNEQFF. CDR3 coding DNA: TGCGCCAGCAGCTCCTCCAGCGCTACCCCCAATGAGCAGTTCTTC.

The chain uses TRBV14 and TRBJ2-3, with 8 bases aligning to TRBD2. The CDR3 contains 16 residues. CDR1 is SGHDN and CDR2 is FVKESK in the germline V gene. Losses at the gene ends were 3 bases for V and 0 bases for J; bases not matched to a gene: 5. The CDR3 DNA follows: TGTGCCAGCAGCCAGACCCGACTAGCGAGCACAGATACGCAGTATTTT. Protein sequence: CASSQTRLASTDTQYF. Drawing the rest from reference TRBV14 and TRBJ2-3, the complete variable domain is EAGVTQFPSHSVIEKGQTVTLRCDPISGHDNLYWYRRVMGKEIKFLLHFVKESKQDESGMPNNRFLAERTGGTYSTLKVQPAELEDSGVYFCASSQTRLASTDTQYFGPGTRLTVL.

As for this clone: Additional DNA sequences in this sample encode the identical CDR3. The V call is TRBV5-1, the J call TRBJ2-1; 9 bases agree with TRBD2. Germline V gives CDR1 SGHRS, CDR2 YFSETQ. Unmatched junction bases numbered 8, after V lost 4 bases and J lost 6 bases. The CDR3 loop spans 15 amino acids. CDR3 sequence: CASSMGLAGLNEQFF. Here the CDR3 DNA reads TGCGCCAGCAGCATGGGGCTAGCGGGGCTCAATGAGCAGTTCTTC.

Details on this clone: Within the sample, other DNA sequences also encode this same CDR3. In DNA, the CDR3 is TGTGCCAGTGCGGGCGTATTAGGAGAGACCCAGTACTTC. Encoded protein: CASAGVLGETQYF. This chain uses TRBV2 with TRBJ2-5, with a tentative D call TRBD2 (5 bases). Trimming stripped 9 bases from V and 4 bases from J, with 15 bases between. The CDR3 sequence is 13 residues long. Germline-derived CDR1 and CDR2 are SNHLY and FYNNEI.